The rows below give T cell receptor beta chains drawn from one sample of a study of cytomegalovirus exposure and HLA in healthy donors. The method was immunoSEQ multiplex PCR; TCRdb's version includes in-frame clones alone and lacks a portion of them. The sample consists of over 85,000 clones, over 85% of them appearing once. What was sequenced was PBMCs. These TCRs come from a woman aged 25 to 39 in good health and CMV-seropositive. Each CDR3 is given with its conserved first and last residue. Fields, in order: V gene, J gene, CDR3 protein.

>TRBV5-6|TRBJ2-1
CASSFLAGWYNEQFF
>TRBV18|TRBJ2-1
CASSPLEGGEQFF
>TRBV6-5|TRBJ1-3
CASSYSRGFSGNTIYF
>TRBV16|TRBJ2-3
CASSQLDPGLDTQYF
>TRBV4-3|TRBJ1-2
CASSQDLGLVGYTF
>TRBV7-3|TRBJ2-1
CASSPPRGTGSYNEQFF
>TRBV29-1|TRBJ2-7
CSVWDGGAYEQYF
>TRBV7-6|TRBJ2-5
CASSLGGDVETQYF
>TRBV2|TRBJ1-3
CASSAYTGHQKADTIYF
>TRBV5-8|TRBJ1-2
CASRPDKGAPKGYTF
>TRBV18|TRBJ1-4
CASSPTPGTNEKLFF
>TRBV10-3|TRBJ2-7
CAIGGQGPLEQYF
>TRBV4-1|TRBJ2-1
CASSQVLLATNEQFF
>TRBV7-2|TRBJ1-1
CASSRFDRGDTEAFF
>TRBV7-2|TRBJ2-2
CASSETGSSPFF
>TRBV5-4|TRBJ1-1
CASSPQMNTEAFF
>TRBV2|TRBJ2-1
CASSEGAGSYNEQFF
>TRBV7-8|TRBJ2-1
CASRQGVYNEQFF
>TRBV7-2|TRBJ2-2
CASSIAPRAGELFF
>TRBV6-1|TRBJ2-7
CASSEADTGQGYEQYF
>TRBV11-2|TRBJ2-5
CASSSLLAGVGPQETQYF
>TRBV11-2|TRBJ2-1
CASSPLSGRALYNEQFF
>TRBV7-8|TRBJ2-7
CASTIFGQGARIISYEQYF
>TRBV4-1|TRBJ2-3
CASSQAGDTQYF
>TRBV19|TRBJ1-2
CASSPQTGTIYGYTF
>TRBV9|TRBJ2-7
CASSTGVNEQYF
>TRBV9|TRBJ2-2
CASSVGAGAGTGELFF
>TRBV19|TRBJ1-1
CASSIYGTDKAFF
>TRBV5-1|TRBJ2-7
CASSLGRAYSYEQYF
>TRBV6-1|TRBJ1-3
CASIQGGSGNTIYF
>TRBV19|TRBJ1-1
CASTLGPGAFTEAFF
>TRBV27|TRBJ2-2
CASTTGGGSGELFF
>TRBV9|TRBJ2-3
CASSVVAGERTDTQYF
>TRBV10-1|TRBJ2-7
CASWVSPDRDRNYEQYF
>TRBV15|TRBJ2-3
CATSRDQGSTDTQYF
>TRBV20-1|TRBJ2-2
CSAGDTGELFF
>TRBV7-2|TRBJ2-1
CASSLVGGRANNEQFF
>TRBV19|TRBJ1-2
CASSRKTGVYGYTF
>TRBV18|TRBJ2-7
CASSRGEGISYEQYF
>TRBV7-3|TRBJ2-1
CASSRGGSSYNEQFF
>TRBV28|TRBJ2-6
CASSSSSSGANVLTF
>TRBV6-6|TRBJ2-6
CASIPRVEAGANVLTF
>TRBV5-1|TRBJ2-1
CASSLELASGNEQFF
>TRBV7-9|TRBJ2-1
CASSMGAESYNEQFF
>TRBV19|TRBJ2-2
CASSIQGLAGELFF